Listed here are 10 T cell receptor beta chains from one sample, sequenced in a study of blood T cell repertoires in COVID-19. TCRdb keeps only in-frame clones here, not all; method: immunoSEQ multiplex PCR. The table lists 30,000 to 35,000 clones, 78% of them singletons. Sequencing was performed on peripheral blood. Receptors originate from a man older than 75 with acute or convalescent COVID-19.

V usage is TRBV7-6 and J usage is TRBJ1-3; tentative D call: TRBD1 (5 bases). Germline assignment: CDR1 SGHVS and CDR2 FNYEAQ. V was cut by 0 bases and J by 0 bases, with 9 bases left in between. The CDR3 sequence is 16 residues long. The CDR3 sequence: CASSLAGTNSGNTIYF. The DNA of the CDR3 is TGTGCCAGCAGCTTAGCAGGGACTAACTCTGGAAACACCATATATTTT.

The gene calls are TRBV7-9 and TRBJ2-7; no reliable D call. The CDR3 has 11 amino acids. Trimming left V 5 bases short and J 4 bases short, with 6 bases between. Germline V CDR1 and CDR2: SEHNR, FQNEAQ (reference sequence). The CDR3 DNA reads as TGTGCCAGCAGCGACTCGTACGAGCAGTACTTC. It is translated as CASSDSYEQYF.

In this sample, this clone turned up once. The chain couples TRBV14 to TRBJ1-1; 8 nucleotides agree with TRBD1. The germline gives CDR1 SGHDN, CDR2 FVKESK. Unmatched junction bases numbered 4, after V lost 3 bases and J lost 1 base. CDR3 length: 15 residues. CDR3 amino acids: CASSHGTGGNTEAFF. CDR3 nucleotides: TGTGCCAGCAGCCACGGGACAGGCGGGAACACTGAAGCTTTCTTT.

The chain couples TRBV12-5 to TRBJ1-5, with a tentative D call TRBD1 (5 bases). With 3 bases removed from V and 3 bases from J, the gap between germline ends came to 24 bases. The CDR3 spans 19 residues. Looked up from germline, CDR1 is LGHNT and CDR2 is FRNRAP. The CDR3 DNA sequence: TGTGCTAGTGGTTTAGCTTTCCAGGGCGCGCAGTCCCCCAATCAGCCCCAGCATTTT. Translation gives CASGLAFQGAQSPNQPQHF.

The rearrangement uses TRBV5-6 and TRBJ1-3; D is ambiguous. V was shortened by 1 base and J by 1 base, with 12 bases between the two germline ends. CDR3 length: 16 amino acids. Germline CDR1 is SGHDT and CDR2 is YYEEEE. CDR3 sequence: CASSLPGASSGNTIYF. The CDR3 DNA reads TGTGCCAGCAGCTTGCCAGGCGCGTCTTCTGGAAACACCATATATTTT.

This chain links TRBV5-8 with TRBJ1-6; TRBD1 matches 10 bases. The germline V gene has CDR1 SGHTS and CDR2 YDEGEE. J gave up 9 bases and V 4 bases, and 10 bases lay outside the gene matches. The CDR3 is 16 residues long. The CDR3 coding sequence is TGTGCCAGCAGCGCTTTACCGGGACAGGGGCTTTCACCCCTCCACTTT. Translating it yields CASSALPGQGLSPLHF.

The chain has TRBV5-6 and TRBJ2-3; possible D gene TRBD2, 5 bases. This CDR3 is built from 15 residues. Germline-derived CDR1 and CDR2 are SGHDT and YYEEEE. V lost 4 bases and J 2 bases, leaving 14 bases between the germline ends. This chain's CDR3 is CASSGGSSPTDTQYF. In nucleotides, the CDR3 is TGTGCCAGCAGCGGCGGGTCCTCACCCACAGATACGCAGTATTTT.

The CDR3 DNA is TGTGCCAGCAGTTACTCGGGGCGAGCGGGGACAGATACGCAGTATTTT. Protein sequence: CASSYSGRAGTDTQYF. V gene TRBV6-5 combines with J gene TRBJ2-3, with 7 bases fitting TRBD2. With 0 bases clipped from V and 3 bases from J, the junction kept 6 bases outside the gene matches. Germline loops: CDR1 MNHEY, CDR2 SVGAGI. The CDR3 loop spans 16 amino acids.

J is TRBJ2-5 and V is TRBV3-1 (or the pseudogene TRBV3-2); no clear D. The V gene's germline CDR1 is LGHDT and CDR2 YNNKEL (reference sequence). Between the trimmed V and J ends, which lost 4 bases and 5 bases, there was a span of 8 bases. CDR3 length equals 12 residues. CDR3 residues: CASSLVLETQYF. CDR3 nucleotides: TGTGCCAGCAGCCTCGTACTGGAGACCCAGTACTTC.

The count of this clone is one. The genes are TRBV6-2 or TRBV6-3 and TRBJ2-2; D not resolved. Per germline, CDR1 MNHEY and CDR2 SVGEGT. V lost 2 bases and J 6 bases, leaving 10 bases between the germline ends. This CDR3 spans 14 amino acids. Written as DNA, the CDR3 is TGTGCCAGCAGTTACAAGAGAGGCGCCGGGGAGCTGTTTTTT. It encodes CASSYKRGAGELFF.